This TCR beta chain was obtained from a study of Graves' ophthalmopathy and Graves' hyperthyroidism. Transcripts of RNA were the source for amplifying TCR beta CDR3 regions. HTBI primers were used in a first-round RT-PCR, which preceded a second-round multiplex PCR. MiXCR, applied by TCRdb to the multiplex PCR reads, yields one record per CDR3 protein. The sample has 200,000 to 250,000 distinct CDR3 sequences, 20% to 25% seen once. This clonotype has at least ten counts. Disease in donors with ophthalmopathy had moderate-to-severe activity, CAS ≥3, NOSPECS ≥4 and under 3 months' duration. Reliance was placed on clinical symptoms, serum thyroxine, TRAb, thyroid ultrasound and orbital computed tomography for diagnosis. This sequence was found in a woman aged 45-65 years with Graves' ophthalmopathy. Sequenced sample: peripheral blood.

The CDR3 nucleotides read TGTGCCAGCAGTGCCCTCTCGCCTTGGACAGGGCAGGGTAGCTCTGGGGCCAACGTCCTGACTTTC. This gives the protein CASSALSPWTGQGSSGANVLTF. This chain uses TRBV6-1 with TRBJ2-6; 8 nucleotides match TRBD1. Trimming removed 4 bases from V and 0 bases from J; junction bases left unmatched: 20. CDR1 MNHNS and CDR2 SASEGT come from the germline V gene. This CDR3 has 22 amino acids.